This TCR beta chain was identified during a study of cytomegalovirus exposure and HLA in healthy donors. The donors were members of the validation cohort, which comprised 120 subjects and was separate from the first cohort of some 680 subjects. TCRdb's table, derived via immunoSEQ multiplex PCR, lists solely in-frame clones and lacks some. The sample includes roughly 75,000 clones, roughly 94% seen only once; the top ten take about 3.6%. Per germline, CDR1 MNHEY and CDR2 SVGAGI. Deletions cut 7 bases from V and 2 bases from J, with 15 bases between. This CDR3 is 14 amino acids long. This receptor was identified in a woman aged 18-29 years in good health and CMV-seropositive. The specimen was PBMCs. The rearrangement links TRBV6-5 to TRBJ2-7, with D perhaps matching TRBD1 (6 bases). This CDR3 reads CASTPQGSPYEQYF. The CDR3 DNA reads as TGTGCCAGCACGCCGCAGGGGAGTCCCTACGAGCAGTACTTC.